A single sample is the source of the 24 T cell receptor beta chains below, sequenced in a study of T-cell memory formation after mild COVID-19. Via MiXCR, TCRdb re-called the 5' RACE reads, giving one row per CDR3 protein. The sample lists about half a million distinct CDR3 sequences, 15% to 20% seen once, with around an eighth in the top ten. The sequenced material came from PBMCs or a T cell subset sorted from them (not recorded which). The origin of the receptors is an adult woman who had mild COVID-19 (a few samples of this study predate the infection). Cell type and time point are not known.

This clonotype was found a few times. The chain carries TRBV20-1 and TRBJ1-1; no clear D. V lost 2 bases, J lost 1 base, and 14 bases lay in between. Germline-derived CDR1 and CDR2 are DFQATT and SNEGSKA (reference sequence). The CDR3 is 15 residues long. The CDR3 DNA reads TGCAGTGCTAGACGGGCAAACCGGGCGAACACTGAAGCTTTCTTT. Its translation: CSARRANRANTEAFF.

This chain joins TRBV29-1 and TRBJ2-1; TRBD1 matches 11 bases. Germline assignment: CDR1 SQVTM and CDR2 ANQGSEA. The trim removed 6 bases at V and 2 bases at J, leaving 3 bases unmatched. This CDR3 has 14 amino acids. CDR3 bases: TGCAGCGTCCAGGGACAGGGGGCCTACAATGAGCAGTTCTTC. Amino acid sequence: CSVQGQGAYNEQFF.

This clonotype has only a few counts. The rearrangement uses TRBV12-3 or TRBV12-4 and TRBJ1-2, with D uncertain. Deletions cut 6 bases from V and 3 bases from J, with 5 bases between. There are 11 residues in the CDR3. The CDR3 DNA sequence: TGTGCCAGCAGCGGATACTATGGCTACACCTTC. It yields the protein CASSGYYGYTF.

The chain combines TRBV12-3 or TRBV12-4 with TRBJ1-5; no definite D call. The CDR3 totals 15 residues. V lost 1 base and J lost 3, with 10 bases in between. CDR3: CASSLGSLFNQPQHF. The DNA for the CDR3 is TGTGCCAGCAGTTTAGGGAGTCTTTTCAATCAGCCCCAGCATTTT.

The chain couples TRBV24-1 to TRBJ2-1; D is ambiguous. CDR1 is KGHDR and CDR2 is SFDVKD in the germline V gene. This CDR3 is 14 amino acids long. V was trimmed by 9 bases and J by 0 bases, leaving 11 bases between them. The CDR3 here is CATQARSSYNEQFF. DNA of the CDR3: TGTGCCACCCAAGCAAGGAGCTCCTACAATGAGCAGTTCTTC.

This clonotype came up many times. V is TRBV10-3 and J is TRBJ2-7, with 10 bases that match TRBD1. The CDR3 has 15 residues. J was trimmed by 3 bases and V by 4 bases; bases with no gene match: 6. Per the germline V gene, CDR1 is ENHRY and CDR2 is SYGVKD. The CDR3 is CAISGGTGVNYEQYF. CDR3 in DNA: TGTGCCATCAGTGGCGGGACAGGGGTCAACTACGAGCAGTACTTC.

The chain couples TRBV21-1 to TRBJ1-1; TRBD1, the D gene given by the table, was not confirmed from the DNA. TRBV21-1 is designated a pseudogene. The CDR3 runs to 16 residues. The CDR3 DNA reads as TGTGCCAGCAGCCCTCGCCAGGGGGCAGGGAACACTGAAGCTTTCTTT. Translation: CASSPRQGAGNTEAFF.

The table lists this clonotype with many counts. This chain uses TRBV7-8 with TRBJ2-2; D gene uncertain. Germline lookup yields CDR1 SGHVS and CDR2 FQNEAQ. The CDR3 spans 11 residues. The V gene lost 6 bases and the J gene lost 5 bases, with 4 bases spanning the gap. The DNA for the CDR3 is TGTGCCAGCAGGGGAACCGGGGAGCTGTTTTTT. Encoded protein: CASRGTGELFF.

In its sample, this clonotype was seen many times. The genes are TRBV5-4 and TRBJ2-1, with 7 bases matching TRBD2. CDR3 size: 16 residues. The J segment lost 6 bases and the V segment lost 4 bases, leaving 13 bases of the junction unmatched. Germline CDR1 SGHNT, CDR2 YYREEE (reference sequence). CDR3 nucleotides: TGTGCCAGCAGCACGCTGACTAGCTCCACTTCCAATGAGCAGTTCTTC. This translates into CASSTLTSSTSNEQFF.

This clonotype was seen a handful of times. The rearrangement links TRBV7-2 to TRBJ2-1, with D possibly TRBD2 on 6 matching bases. The ends were cut back, 2 bases at V and 7 bases at J, with 15 bases in the middle. This CDR3 comprises 15 residues. Germline V gene lookup returns CDR1 SGHTA and CDR2 FQGNSA. This chain's CDR3 is CASSLLTGVGNEQFF. In DNA, the CDR3 is TGTGCCAGCAGCTTACTTACGGGAGTGGGTAATGAGCAGTTCTTC.

V and J are TRBV12-3 or TRBV12-4 and TRBJ2-4, with TRBD1 identical over 8 bases. Trimming at V came to 6 bases and at J to 8 bases, leaving 6 bases not matched to a gene. The length of the CDR3 is 13 residues. The CDR3, as DNA: TGTGCCAGCAGCCCAGGGGGCGTGGACATTCAGTACTTC. This translates into CASSPGGVDIQYF.

The J gene is TRBJ2-3, the V gene TRBV27; 10 bases map to TRBD1. V shed 11 bases and J 3 bases; nucleotides not matched to a gene: 5. This CDR3 is 13 amino acids long. CDR1 is MNHEY and CDR2 is SMNVEV in the germline V gene (reference sequence). CDR3 sequence (DNA): TGTGCCTCTGGGGGACAGGGGACAGATACGCAGTATTTT. This translates into CASGGQGTDTQYF.

The J gene is TRBJ2-7, the V gene TRBV7-3; 9 nucleotides match TRBD2. There are 15 residues in the CDR3. The germline V gene has CDR1 SGHTA and CDR2 FQGTGA. V was clipped by 5 bases and J by 2 bases; unmatched bases: 7. The CDR3 reads CASSNSTSGPYEQYF. CDR3 nucleotide sequence: TGTGCCAGCAGCAATTCGACTAGCGGTCCCTACGAGCAGTACTTC.

The genes are TRBV7-3 and TRBJ2-2, with 7 bases fitting TRBD1. The V gene end was trimmed by 1 base and the J gene end by 2 bases; junction bases not matched to a gene: 4. Germline CDR1 reads SGHTA; CDR2 reads FQGTGA. This CDR3 region has 16 residues. The CDR3 sequence: CASSLMAGGNTGELFF. The DNA for the CDR3 is TGTGCCAGCAGCTTAATGGCAGGGGGTAACACCGGGGAGCTGTTTTTT.

V usage is TRBV7-3 and J usage is TRBJ2-1; 8 bases map to TRBD2. The CDR3 extends over 17 amino acids. Germline V gene sequence: CDR1 SGHTA, CDR2 FQGTGA. Germline trimming cut 5 bases from V and 4 bases from J; bases unmatched to any gene: 13. In nucleotides, the CDR3 is TGTGCCAGCAGCGTACAACCGGGACTAGGGACATACAATGAGCAGTTCTTC. It codes for CASSVQPGLGTYNEQFF.

The chain links TRBV14 to TRBJ2-7; D perhaps matches TRBD1 (6 bases). The CDR3 covers 14 residues. Germline V gives CDR1 SGHDN, CDR2 FVKESK. Trimming took 1 base from V and 3 from J, leaving 10 bases between them. CDR3 protein: CASSQGDNGYEQYF. CDR3 DNA: TGTGCCAGCAGCCAAGGGGACAACGGCTACGAGCAGTACTTC.

This clonotype was seen ten or more times. The CDR3 DNA follows: TGCGCCAGCAGCAGGGGACAGGGGAGAGATACGCAGTATTTT. It translates to CASSRGQGRDTQYF. The chain uses TRBV5-1 and TRBJ2-3, with 10 bases that match TRBD1. Germline V gives CDR1 SGHRS, CDR2 YFSETQ. This CDR3 has 14 residues. The trim removed 4 bases at V and 5 bases at J, leaving 4 bases unmatched.

V and J are TRBV6-1 and TRBJ1-2, with 11 positions matching TRBD1. V lost 5 bases and J lost 5; bases outside the gene matches: 10. The CDR3 is 16 amino acids. Germline V CDR1 and CDR2: MNHNS, SASEGT. The CDR3 bases are TGTGCCAGCAGTCCCCCTGGGACAGGGGGGAAGTATGGCTACACCTTC. Encoded protein: CASSPPGTGGKYGYTF.

This clonotype is a singleton in its sample. V and J are TRBV7-2 and TRBJ1-1, with TRBD1 identical over 7 bases. The CDR3 is 15 amino acids. Losses at the gene ends were 2 bases for V and 0 bases for J; bases not matched to a gene: 3. Germline CDR1 and CDR2: SGHTA and FQGNSA. The CDR3 loop is CASSLNGQVNTEAFF. In nucleotides, the CDR3 is TGTGCCAGCAGCTTAAATGGACAGGTGAACACTGAAGCTTTCTTT.

The chain combines TRBV24-1 with TRBJ1-5; D is unresolved. Per germline, CDR1 KGHDR and CDR2 SFDVKD. The CDR3 is 12 amino acids. V gave up 4 bases and J gave up 3 bases, with 3 bases separating them. CDR3 sequence reads: CATSDTNQPQHF. CDR3 bases: TGTGCCACCAGTGACACCAATCAGCCCCAGCATTTT.

The J gene is TRBJ1-1, the V gene TRBV7-3; tentatively, D is TRBD1 (6 bases). V lost 8 bases and J lost 1, with 11 bases in between. The germline V gene encodes CDR1 SGHTA and CDR2 FQGTGA. The CDR3 is made up of 13 amino acids. CDR3 bases: TGTGCCAGCGGGGCGGACAGGAACACTGAAGCTTTCTTT. This gives the protein CASGADRNTEAFF.

The sample holds many counts of this clonotype. This chain joins TRBV2 and TRBJ2-6; D is undetermined. The CDR3 runs 13 residues. Looked up from germline, CDR1 is SNHLY and CDR2 is FYNNEI. With 2 bases removed from V and 2 bases from J, the gap between germline ends came to 1 base. CDR3 sequence (DNA): TGTGCCAGCAGTGAAACTGGGGCCAACGTCCTGACTTTC. Its translation: CASSETGANVLTF.

The table lists this clonotype with a few counts. Here the CDR3 reads CASSPNPPWTSGGLGTDTQYF. The CDR3 DNA follows: TGTGCCAGCTCACCAAATCCCCCGTGGACTAGCGGGGGTTTGGGCACAGATACGCAGTATTTT. The rearrangement joins TRBV18 to TRBJ2-3; TRBD2 matches at 13 bases. Germline V lookup: CDR1 KGHSH, CDR2 LQKENI. This CDR3 comprises 21 residues. The V and J ends lost 2 bases and 1 base, in that order; junction bases with no gene match: 15.

The CDR3 spells CASSITSGRLNTEAFF. In nucleotides, the CDR3 is TGTGCCAGCAGCATAACCTCTGGCAGGTTGAACACTGAAGCTTTCTTT. The J gene is TRBJ1-1, the V gene TRBV7-2; D remains ambiguous. The CDR3 covers 16 residues. Looked up from germline, CDR1 is SGHTA and CDR2 is FQGNSA. V shed 5 bases and J shed 0 bases, with 16 bases lying between them.